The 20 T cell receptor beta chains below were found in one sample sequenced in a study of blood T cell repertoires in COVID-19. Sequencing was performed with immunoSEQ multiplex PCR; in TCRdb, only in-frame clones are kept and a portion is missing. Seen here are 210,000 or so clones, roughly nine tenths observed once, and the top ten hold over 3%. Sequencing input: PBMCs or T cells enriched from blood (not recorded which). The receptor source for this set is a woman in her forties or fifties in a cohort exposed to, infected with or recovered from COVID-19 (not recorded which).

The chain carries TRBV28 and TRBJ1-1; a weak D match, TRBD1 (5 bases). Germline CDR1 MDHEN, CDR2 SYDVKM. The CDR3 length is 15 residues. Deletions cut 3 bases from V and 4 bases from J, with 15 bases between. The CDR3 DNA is TGTGCCAGCAGTTTCGGGGGAGGTTGGGGCACTGAAGCTTTCTTT. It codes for CASSFGGGWGTEAFF.

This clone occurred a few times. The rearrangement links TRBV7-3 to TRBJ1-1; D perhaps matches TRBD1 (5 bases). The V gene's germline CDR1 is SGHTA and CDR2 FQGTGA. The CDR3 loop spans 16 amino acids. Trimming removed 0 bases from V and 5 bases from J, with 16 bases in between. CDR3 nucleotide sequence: TGTGCCAGCAGCTTAACGCCGCGGGGCGGCAGAACTGAAGCTTTCTTT. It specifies CASSLTPRGGRTEAFF.

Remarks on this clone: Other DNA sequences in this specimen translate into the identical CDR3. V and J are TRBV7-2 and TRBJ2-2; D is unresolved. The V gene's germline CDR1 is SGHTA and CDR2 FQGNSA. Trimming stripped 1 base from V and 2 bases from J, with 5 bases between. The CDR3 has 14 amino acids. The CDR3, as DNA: TGTGCCAGCAGCTTAGTTATCAACACCGGGGAGCTGTTTTTT. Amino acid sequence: CASSLVINTGELFF.

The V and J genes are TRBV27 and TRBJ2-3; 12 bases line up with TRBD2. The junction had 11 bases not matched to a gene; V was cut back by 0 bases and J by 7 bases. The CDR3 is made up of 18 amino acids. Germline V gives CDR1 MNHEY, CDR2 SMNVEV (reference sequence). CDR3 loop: CASSLSASPGLAGYTQYF. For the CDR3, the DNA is TGTGCCAGCAGTTTATCGGCCTCTCCGGGACTAGCGGGTTATACGCAGTATTTT.

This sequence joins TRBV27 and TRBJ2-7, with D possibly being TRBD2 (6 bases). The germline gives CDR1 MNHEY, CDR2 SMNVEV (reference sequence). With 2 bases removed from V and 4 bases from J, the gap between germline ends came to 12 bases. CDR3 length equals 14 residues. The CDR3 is CASSLRAGWYEQYF. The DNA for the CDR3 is TGTGCCAGCAGTTTACGCGCGGGGTGGTACGAGCAGTACTTC.

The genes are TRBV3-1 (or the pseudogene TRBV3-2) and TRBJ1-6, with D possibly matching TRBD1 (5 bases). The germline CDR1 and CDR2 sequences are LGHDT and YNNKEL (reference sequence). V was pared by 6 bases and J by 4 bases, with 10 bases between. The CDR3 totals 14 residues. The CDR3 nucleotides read TGTGCCAGCAGTCCCCCAGGGTATAATTCACCCCTCCACTTT. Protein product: CASSPPGYNSPLHF.

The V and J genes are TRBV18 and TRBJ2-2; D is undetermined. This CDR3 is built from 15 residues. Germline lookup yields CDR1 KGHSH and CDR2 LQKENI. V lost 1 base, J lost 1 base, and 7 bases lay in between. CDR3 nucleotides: TGTGCCAGCTCACCACGGGCAGGGAACACCGGGGAGCTGTTTTTT. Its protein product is CASSPRAGNTGELFF.

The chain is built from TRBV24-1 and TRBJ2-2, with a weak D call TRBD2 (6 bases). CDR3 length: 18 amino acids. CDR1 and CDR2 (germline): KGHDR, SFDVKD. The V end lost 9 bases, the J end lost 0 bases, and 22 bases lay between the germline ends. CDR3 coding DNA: TGTGCCACCGACACTGGGAGGAAGGTTCCCACGAACACCGGGGAGCTGTTTTTT. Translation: CATDTGRKVPTNTGELFF.

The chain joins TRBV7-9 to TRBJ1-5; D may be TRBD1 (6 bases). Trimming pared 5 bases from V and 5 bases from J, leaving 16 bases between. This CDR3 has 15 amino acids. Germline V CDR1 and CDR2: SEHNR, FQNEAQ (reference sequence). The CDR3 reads CASSPIGQGYQPQHF. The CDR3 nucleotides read TGTGCCAGCAGCCCCATCGGGCAGGGGTATCAGCCCCAGCATTTT.

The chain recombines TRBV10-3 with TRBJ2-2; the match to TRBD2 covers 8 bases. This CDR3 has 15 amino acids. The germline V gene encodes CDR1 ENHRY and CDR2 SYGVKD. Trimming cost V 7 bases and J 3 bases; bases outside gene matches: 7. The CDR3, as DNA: TGTGCCATCACCCAGGGACTAGTTGACACCGGGGAGCTGTTTTTT. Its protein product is CAITQGLVDTGELFF.

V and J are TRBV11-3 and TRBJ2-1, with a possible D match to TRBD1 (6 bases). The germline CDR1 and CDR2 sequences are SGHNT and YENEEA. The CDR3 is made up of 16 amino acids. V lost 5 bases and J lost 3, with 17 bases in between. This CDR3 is CASSKHLDSRYNEQFF. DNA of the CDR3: TGTGCCAGCAGCAAACATTTGGACAGTCGCTACAATGAGCAGTTCTTC.

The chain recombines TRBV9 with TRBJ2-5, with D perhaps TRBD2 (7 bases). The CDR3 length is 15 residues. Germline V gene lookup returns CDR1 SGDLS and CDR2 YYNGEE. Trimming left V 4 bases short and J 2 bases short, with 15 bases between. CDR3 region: CASSREGGLQETQYF. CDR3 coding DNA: TGTGCCAGCAGCCGAGAGGGGGGGCTTCAAGAGACCCAGTACTTC.

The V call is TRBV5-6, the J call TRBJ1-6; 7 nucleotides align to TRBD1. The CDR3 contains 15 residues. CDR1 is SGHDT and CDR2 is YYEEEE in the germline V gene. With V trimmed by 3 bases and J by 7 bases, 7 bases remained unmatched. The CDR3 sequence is CASSSKGAGNSPLHF. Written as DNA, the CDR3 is TGTGCCAGCAGCTCGAAGGGGGCGGGAAATTCACCCCTCCACTTT.

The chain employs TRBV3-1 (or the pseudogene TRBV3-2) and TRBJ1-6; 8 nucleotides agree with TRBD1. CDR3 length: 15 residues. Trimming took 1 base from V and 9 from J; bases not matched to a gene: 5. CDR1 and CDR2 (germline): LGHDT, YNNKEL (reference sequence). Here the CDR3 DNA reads TGTGCCAGCAGCCAAGGGCAGGGGGCCGGTTCACCCCTCCACTTT. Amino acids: CASSQGQGAGSPLHF.

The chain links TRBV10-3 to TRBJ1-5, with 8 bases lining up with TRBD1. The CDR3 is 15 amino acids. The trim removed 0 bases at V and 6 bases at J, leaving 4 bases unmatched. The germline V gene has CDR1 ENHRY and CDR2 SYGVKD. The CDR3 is CAISESQGAVQPQHF. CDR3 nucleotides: TGTGCCATCAGTGAGTCGCAGGGGGCGGTTCAGCCCCAGCATTTT.

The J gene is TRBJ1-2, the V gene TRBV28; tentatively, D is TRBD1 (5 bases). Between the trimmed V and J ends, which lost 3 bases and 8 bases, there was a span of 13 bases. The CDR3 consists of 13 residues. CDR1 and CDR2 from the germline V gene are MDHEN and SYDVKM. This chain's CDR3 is CASSFGRARGYTF. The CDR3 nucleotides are TGTGCCAGCAGTTTCGGCAGGGCCAGGGGCTACACCTTC.

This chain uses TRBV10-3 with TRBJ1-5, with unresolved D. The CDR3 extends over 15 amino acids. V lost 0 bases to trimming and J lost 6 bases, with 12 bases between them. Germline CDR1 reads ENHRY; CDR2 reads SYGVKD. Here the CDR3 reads CAISESSRPLQPQHF. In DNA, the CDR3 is TGTGCCATCAGTGAGTCATCGCGGCCCCTTCAGCCCCAGCATTTT.

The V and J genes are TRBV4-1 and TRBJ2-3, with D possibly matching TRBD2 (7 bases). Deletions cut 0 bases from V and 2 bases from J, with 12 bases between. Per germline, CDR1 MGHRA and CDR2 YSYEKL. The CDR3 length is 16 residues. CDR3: CASSQESGGLTDTQYF. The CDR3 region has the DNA TGCGCCAGCAGCCAAGAGTCGGGGGGCCTCACAGATACGCAGTATTTT.

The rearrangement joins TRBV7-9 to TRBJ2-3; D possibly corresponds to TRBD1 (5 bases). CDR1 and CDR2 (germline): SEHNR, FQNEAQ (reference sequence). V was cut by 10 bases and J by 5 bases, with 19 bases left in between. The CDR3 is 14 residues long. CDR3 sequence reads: CATLGLGALDTQYF. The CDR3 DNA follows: TGTGCCACCCTCGGGCTAGGGGCCTTAGATACGCAGTATTTT.

CDR3 protein: CASSLDRGQQYF. The CDR3 coding sequence is TGCGCCAGCAGCTTGGACAGGGGGCAACAGTACTTC. V is TRBV5-1 and J is TRBJ2-7; 9 bases are shared with TRBD1. The ends lost 0 bases at V and 10 bases at J; junction bases unmatched: 2. The CDR3 spans 12 residues. Per germline, CDR1 SGHRS and CDR2 YFSETQ.